This T cell receptor beta chain was identified in a study of cytomegalovirus exposure and HLA in healthy donors. Across the study: An analysis done earlier identified more than 100 million unique TCR beta sequences from approximately 170 million T cells. Study results and caveats: In a later analysis, HLA-associated TCR beta chains were more clonally expanded than equally common others. Reportedly, diagnosis of cytomegalovirus status by the classifier showed high specificity and sensitivity. Among TCR beta chains, those listed as cytomegalovirus-associated numbered 164.

Comment on this clone: Its specificity is not known.

PCR involved 60 Vbeta and 13 Jbeta primers. Profiled with immunoSEQ multiplex PCR; TCRdb holds only in-frame clones, not every one. The table records some 170,000 clones, more than 75% of them present only once. Germline V lookup: CDR1 KGHSH, CDR2 LQKENI. J gave up 4 bases and V 5 bases, and 10 bases lay outside the gene matches. The CDR3 totals 16 residues. Sample: PBMCs. This clonotype originated in a girl aged 5 to 17 in good health and CMV-seropositive. V usage is TRBV18 and J usage is TRBJ2-1, with 8 bases lining up with TRBD1. The DNA for the CDR3 is TGTGCCAGCTCAGATGGACAGGGAGTGAGGTACAATGAGCAGTTCTTC. This translates into CASSDGQGVRYNEQFF.